These 24 T cell receptor beta chains were sequenced from one sample in a study of CD8+ T cells in alopecia areata. Extracted RNA was reverse transcribed, and the resulting cDNA served as sequencing template. The assay was immunoSEQ multiplex PCR, and TCRdb's table has in-frame clones only and misses some. This sample has under 200,000 clones, with 60% to 75% found just once. Sample treatment: oral pan-JAK inhibitor, 5-10 mg twice daily. Sequences were derived from CD4+ T cells sorted from blood, sampled at week 24, from a patient treated with tofacitinib. Receptors were obtained from a human donor with alopecia areata.

The rearrangement uses TRBV11-3 and TRBJ1-1; D not resolved. Deletions cut 2 bases from V and 1 base from J, with 5 bases between. CDR1 and CDR2 (germline): SGHNT, YENEEA. The CDR3 is 13 amino acids. CDR3 sequence (DNA): TGTGCCAGCAGCTTAACGCAGAACACTGAAGCTTTCTTT. As protein: CASSLTQNTEAFF. Full variable domain (rest looked up from reference TRBV11-3 and TRBJ1-1): EAGVVQSPRYKIIEKKQPVAFWCNPISGHNTLYWYLQNLGQGPELLIRYENEEAVDDSQLPKDRFSAERLKGVDSTLKIQPAELGDSAVYLCASSLTQNTEAFFGQGTRLTVV.

V usage is TRBV2 and J usage is TRBJ1-1, with D tentatively TRBD1 (5 bases). Germline assignment: CDR1 SNHLY and CDR2 FYNNEI. This CDR3 has 15 residues. V was trimmed by 4 bases and J by 1 base, leaving 13 bases between them. CDR3 in amino acids: CASSGQQLTNTEAFF. DNA of the CDR3: TGTGCCAGCAGTGGACAGCAGTTGACGAACACTGAAGCTTTCTTT.

This CDR3 is CASSQKRTSGTVDEQFF. The DNA for the CDR3 is TGCGCCAGCAGCCAAAAGAGGACTAGCGGGACGGTGGATGAGCAGTTCTTC. This sequence joins TRBV5-1 and TRBJ2-1; 12 bases agree with TRBD2. CDR1 is SGHRS and CDR2 is YFSETQ in the germline V gene. V trimming: 4 bases; J trimming: 8 bases; junction bases outside the gene matches: 13. The CDR3 length is 17 residues.

This clone came up a few times. This sequence joins TRBV7-9 and TRBJ2-6; a possible D gene is TRBD1 (6 bases). The CDR3 sequence is 16 residues long. In germline, CDR1 is SEHNR, CDR2 FQNEAQ (reference sequence). V lost 0 bases and J 10 bases, leaving 16 bases between the germline ends. In DNA form, the CDR3 reads TGTGCCAGCAGCTTAGCGCTGGGACAAACCTCGAACGTCCTGACTTTC. This encodes CASSLALGQTSNVLTF.

The chain carries TRBV6-1 and TRBJ2-2; tentative D call: TRBD2 (6 bases). The V gene's germline CDR1 is MNHNS and CDR2 SASEGT. This CDR3 is 15 amino acids long. Trimming removed 7 bases from V and 2 bases from J, with 14 bases in between. CDR3 loop: CASTQRRGNTGELFF. Written as DNA, the CDR3 is TGTGCCAGCACCCAGAGGAGGGGCAACACCGGGGAGCTGTTTTTT.

This clone was counted only a few times. The chain employs TRBV9 and TRBJ1-2, with a possible D match to TRBD1 (6 bases). Trimming left V 0 bases short and J 4 bases short, with 7 bases between. CDR3 length: 13 amino acids. The V gene's germline CDR1 is SGDLS and CDR2 YYNGEE. The CDR3 region is CASSVGTAYGYTF. The DNA for the CDR3 is TGTGCCAGCAGCGTAGGGACAGCCTATGGCTACACCTTC.

By sample share, this clone is medium-sized. This rearrangement joins TRBV7-3 to TRBJ2-7; 9 nucleotides line up with TRBD1. Per the germline V gene, CDR1 is SGHTA and CDR2 is FQGTGA. The trim removed 4 bases at V and 2 bases at J, leaving 3 bases unmatched. This CDR3 has 14 amino acids. The chain's CDR3 is CASSSGTGTYEQYF. The CDR3 nucleotides read TGTGCCAGCAGCTCCGGGACAGGGACCTACGAGCAGTACTTC.

The chain recombines TRBV6-5 with TRBJ1-2; 7 bases are a match to TRBD1. Germline CDR1 MNHEY, CDR2 SVGAGI. V lost 6 bases to trimming and J lost 7 bases; unmatched junction nucleotides: 8. CDR3 length: 13 residues. CDR3 sequence: CASRPPTGPGYTF. DNA for the CDR3: TGTGCCAGCAGACCCCCGACAGGGCCTGGCTACACCTTC.

This chain uses TRBV18 with TRBJ1-5, with 7 nucleotides matching TRBD1. Germline values: CDR1 KGHSH, CDR2 LQKENI. V gave up 5 bases and J gave up 3 bases; unmatched junction bases: 4. This CDR3 is 14 amino acids long. The chain's CDR3 is CASSSGQNNQPQHF. For the CDR3, the DNA is TGTGCCAGCTCATCGGGACAGAACAATCAGCCCCAGCATTTT.

The chain links TRBV14 to TRBJ1-2; D is unresolved. Trimming removed 0 bases at V and 3 bases at J, with 11 bases between. CDR3 length equals 15 residues. Looked up from germline, CDR1 is SGHDN and CDR2 is FVKESK. DNA for the CDR3: TGTGCCAGCAGCCAAGATCTTTCCCACGACTATGGCTACACCTTC. Amino acid sequence: CASSQDLSHDYGYTF.

V gene TRBV6-5 combines with J gene TRBJ1-1; D gene ambiguous. The germline V gene encodes CDR1 MNHEY and CDR2 SVGAGI. Trimming cost V 0 bases and J 1 base, with 9 bases left between them. The CDR3 loop spans 15 amino acids. The CDR3: CASSYSRVPNTEAFF. In nucleotides, the CDR3 is TGTGCCAGCAGTTACTCGAGGGTTCCGAACACTGAAGCTTTCTTT.

The V call is TRBV30, the J call TRBJ2-5; D tentatively reads TRBD1 or TRBD2 (6 bases each). V was clipped by 2 bases and J by 1 base, with 8 bases between them. Germline values: CDR1 GTSNPN, CDR2 SVGIG (reference sequence). The length of the CDR3 is 13 residues. The CDR3 protein is CAWSRGPQETQYF. The CDR3 DNA is TGTGCCTGGAGTCGGGGGCCCCAAGAGACCCAGTACTTC.

The chain employs TRBV29-1 and TRBJ1-2; TRBD1 aligns across 8 bases. Germline V CDR1 and CDR2: SQVTM, ANQGSEA. The CDR3 is 12 amino acids. V dropped 2 bases and J dropped 4; count of bases not matched to a gene: 0. CDR3 in DNA: TGCAGCGTTGAAACAGGGGGCTATGGCTACACCTTC. Amino acid sequence: CSVETGGYGYTF.

This clone has more than one count but fewer than ten. The rearrangement joins TRBV28 to TRBJ1-2; TRBD1 is a possible D gene (5 bases). V was pared by 3 bases and J by 6 bases, with 8 bases between. CDR3 length: 12 amino acids. Germline-derived CDR1 and CDR2 are MDHEN and SYDVKM. The CDR3 protein is CASSFGGDGYTF. The CDR3 bases are TGTGCCAGCAGTTTTGGAGGGGATGGCTACACCTTC.

The V gene is TRBV29-1, the J gene TRBJ2-5; 10 positions agree with TRBD1. The end of the DNA fits TRBJ2-7 better, so the J call may be wrong. CDR1 and CDR2 from the germline V gene are SQVTM and ANQGSEA. The CDR3 consists of 16 residues. As DNA, the CDR3 is TGCAGCGTTGGGGGGGCCCGGGACAGGGGACCCTACGAGCAGTACTTC. Protein sequence: CSVGGARDRGPYEQYF.

A word on this clone: This CDR3 is also generated by other DNA sequences in the sample. The chain joins TRBV11-2 to TRBJ1-5; TRBD1 aligns across 8 bases. There are 14 residues in the CDR3. The V gene's germline CDR1 is SGHAT and CDR2 FQNNGV. V trimming: 4 bases; J trimming: 7 bases; junction bases outside the gene matches: 6. The CDR3 region has the DNA TGTGCCAGCAGCTCAGGGGGCAGGGGGCAGCCCCAGCATTTT. This gives the protein CASSSGGRGQPQHF. Looking up the rest from reference TRBV11-2 and TRBJ1-5 gives the full variable domain: EAGVAQSPRYKIIEKRQSVAFWCNPISGHATLYWYQQILGQGPKLLIQFQNNGVVDDSQLPKDRFSAERLKGVDSTLKIQPAKLEDSAVYLCASSSGGRGQPQHFGDGTRLSIL.

J is TRBJ2-1 and V is TRBV5-1; tentatively, D is TRBD2 (6 bases). CDR1 and CDR2 from the germline V gene are SGHRS and YFSETQ. Between the trimmed V and J ends, which lost 0 bases and 2 bases, there was a span of 9 bases. There are 15 residues in the CDR3. The CDR3 nucleotides are TGCGCCAGCAGCTTGGTTAGCGGAGCCTACAATGAGCAGTTCTTC. It encodes CASSLVSGAYNEQFF.

The V gene is TRBV30, the J gene TRBJ1-6; D unresolved. Germline-derived CDR1 and CDR2 are GTSNPN and SVGIG (reference sequence). Between the trimmed V and J ends, which lost 0 bases and 7 bases, there was a span of 13 bases. The CDR3 length is 15 residues. This CDR3 is CAWSVKVARNSPLHF. In DNA, the CDR3 is TGTGCCTGGAGTGTGAAGGTCGCGAGGAATTCACCCCTCCACTTT.

This chain connects TRBV30 to TRBJ1-4; 9 bases agree with TRBD1. Trimming took 2 bases from V and 8 from J; bases not matched to a gene: 6. CDR3 length: 14 amino acids. CDR1 is GTSNPN, CDR2 SVGIG, per germline (reference sequence). The CDR3 sequence is CAWSPGQGYEKLFF. The CDR3 DNA reads TGTGCCTGGAGTCCAGGACAGGGGTACGAAAAACTGTTTTTT.

The rearrangement uses TRBV7-3 and TRBJ2-2; D is unclear. The V gene's germline CDR1 is SGHTA and CDR2 FQGTGA. The CDR3 covers 14 residues. V lost 3 bases and J 6 bases, leaving 11 bases between the germline ends. The CDR3 coding sequence is TGTGCCAGCAGCTTTGTCGGGTTACCCGGGGAGCTGTTTTTT. As protein: CASSFVGLPGELFF.

This clone has a handful of counts. J is TRBJ1-6 and V is TRBV5-1; 9 bases are shared with TRBD1. The CDR3 contains 15 residues. CDR1 and CDR2 (germline): SGHRS, YFSETQ. The ends lost 0 bases at V and 7 bases at J; junction bases unmatched: 2. The CDR3 DNA reads as TGCGCCAGCAGCTTGGACAGGGGGCGAAATTCACCCCTCCACTTT. Translating gives CASSLDRGRNSPLHF. The full variable domain, its missing parts supplied by reference TRBV5-1 and TRBJ1-6, is KAGVTQTPRYLIKTRGQQVTLSCSPISGHRSVSWYQQTPGQGLQFLFEYFSETQRNKGNFPGRFSGRQFSNSRSEMNVSTLELGDSALYLCASSLDRGRNSPLHFGNGTRLTVT.

About this clone itself: This specimen includes other DNA sequences encoding the same CDR3. J is TRBJ1-1 and V is TRBV29-1; perhaps TRBD1 as D (5 bases). Germline CDR1 SQVTM, CDR2 ANQGSEA. CDR3 length: 13 amino acids. Deletions cut 6 bases from V and 0 bases from J, with 11 bases between. Written as DNA, the CDR3 is TGCAGCGTGGGGGGACGCATGAACACTGAAGCTTTCTTT. Translated, it gives CSVGGRMNTEAFF. Full variable domain (rest looked up from reference TRBV29-1 and TRBJ1-1): SAVISQKPSRDICQRGTSLTIQCQVDSQVTMMFWYRQQPGQSLTLIATANQGSEATYESGFVIDKFPISRPNLTFSTLTVSNMSPEDSSIYLCSVGGRMNTEAFFGQGTRLTVV.

J is TRBJ1-1 and V is TRBV29-1; D is ambiguous. The CDR3 contains 14 residues. The germline gives CDR1 SQVTM, CDR2 ANQGSEA. V shed 6 bases and J shed 2 bases, with 16 bases lying between them. The CDR3 loop reads CSVGSPPGNTEAFF. CDR3 sequence (DNA): TGCAGCGTGGGGTCCCCCCCCGGTAACACTGAAGCTTTCTTT.

The chain is built from TRBV19 and TRBJ2-2; possible D gene TRBD1, 5 bases. Trimming took off 7 bases at V and 8 bases at J, with 11 bases between the two ends. Germline loops: CDR1 LNHDA, CDR2 SQIVND (reference sequence). This CDR3 region has 12 residues. The CDR3 region has the DNA TGTGCCAGTACTCCCGACAGAGGGGAGCTGTTTTTT. Its translation: CASTPDRGELFF.